This T cell receptor (beta chain) emerged from a study of cytomegalovirus exposure and HLA in healthy donors. Study background: For the approximately 400 genotyped donors, roughly 80% fell within the Caucasian-associated ancestry cluster. Notes on the study in general: High specificity and sensitivity for cytomegalovirus status were reported for the classifier. In an earlier analysis, about 87% or about 30%: the productive usage of most TCR beta V segments.

With regard to this clone: Its antigen remains unknown.

The CDR3 extends over 17 amino acids. Deletions cut 6 bases from V and 2 bases from J, with 20 bases between. Germline V gene sequence: CDR1 MGHDK, CDR2 SYGVNS. PCR involved 60 Vbeta and 13 Jbeta primers. Under the authors' procedure: Roughly 76 million unique TCR beta chains, about 11 million of them shared, were counted by a later analysis. Some clones are missing from TCRdb's copy, which holds only in-frame ones; the method was immunoSEQ multiplex PCR. The V and J calls and clone size were taken over from that table, and D and trimming were inferred from the DNA. The profile shows under 200,000 clones, approximately 82% of them singletons.

This chain connects TRBV25-1 to TRBJ2-1, with a weak D call TRBD2 (6 bases). The sample taken for sequencing was PBMCs. The sequence derives from a man between 50 and 59 years old in good health and CMV-seropositive. As DNA, the CDR3 is TGTGCCAGCAGAAGCAACGACGGTAGCGGAACCTACAATGAGCAGTTCTTC. Its translation: CASRSNDGSGTYNEQFF.